One sample yielded the 16 T cell receptor beta chains listed below, sequenced in a study of blood T cell repertoires in COVID-19. Repertoires were generated with immunoSEQ multiplex PCR, while TCRdb's copy carries only in-frame clones and drops some. The sample records 70,000 to 80,000 clones, more than 75% being singletons. Sample: peripheral blood. Source of these receptors: an elderly woman with acute or convalescent COVID-19.

This clone was detected only a few times. Other DNA sequences from this sample encode an identical CDR3 as well. This chain links TRBV12-3 or TRBV12-4 with TRBJ1-2; TRBD1 is a possible D gene (6 bases). The V end was cut by 1 base, the J end by 7 bases, with 10 bases between. The CDR3 length is 13 residues. The chain's CDR3 is CASSLDREFGYTF. CDR3 DNA sequence: TGTGCCAGCAGTTTAGACAGGGAATTTGGCTACACCTTC.

The rearrangement joins TRBV9 to TRBJ2-1; tentative D call: TRBD2 (6 bases). The V end lost 3 bases, the J end lost 14 bases, and 30 bases lay between the germline ends. The length of the CDR3 is 17 residues. Germline V gene data show CDR1 as SGDLS and CDR2 as YYNGEE. CDR3 nucleotides: TGTGCCAGCAGCGGTCGCCCCGGGACTTCCACCCCAAGTAGGGAGTTCTTC. The encoded protein is CASSGRPGTSTPSREFF.

This clone was seen a few times. The genes are TRBV13 and TRBJ1-6; D is uncertain. Germline CDR1 reads PRHDT; CDR2 reads FYEKMQ (reference sequence). V lost 4 bases to trimming and J lost 4 bases, with 8 bases between them. This CDR3 region has 14 residues. The chain's CDR3 is CASSSRAYNSPLHF. CDR3 nucleotides: TGTGCCAGCAGCTCGCGAGCGTATAATTCACCCCTCCACTTT.

V and J are TRBV7-6 and TRBJ1-2, with unresolved D. The length of the CDR3 is 16 residues. V dropped 2 bases and J dropped 8 bases, with 21 bases sitting between them. CDR1 and CDR2 (germline): SGHVS, FNYEAQ. The CDR3 sequence: CASSLRDHQVAGGYTF. CDR3 DNA: TGTGCCAGCAGCTTACGGGATCATCAGGTAGCGGGAGGCTACACCTTC.

This clone was seen once. The genes are TRBV28 and TRBJ1-2, with unresolved D. Germline V gene data show CDR1 as MDHEN and CDR2 as SYDVKM. The V and J ends lost 6 bases and 5 bases respectively, with 13 bases between them. The CDR3 totals 13 residues. The CDR3, as DNA: TGTGCCAGCAGCTCTCTCCCCTCGTATGGCTACACCTTC. Translation gives CASSSLPSYGYTF.

The V and J genes are TRBV5-6 and TRBJ1-2, with 9 bases identical to TRBD1. With 5 bases clipped from V and 2 bases from J, the junction kept 4 bases outside the gene matches. CDR3 size: 14 residues. In germline, CDR1 is SGHDT, CDR2 YYEEEE. DNA of the CDR3: TGTGCCAGCAGGCCAACAGGGGGCAACTATGGCTACACCTTC. Protein product: CASRPTGGNYGYTF.

The rearrangement joins TRBV9 to TRBJ2-1; perhaps TRBD2 as D (5 bases). The CDR3 has 14 residues. Germline V lookup: CDR1 SGDLS, CDR2 YYNGEE. The germline V and J ends were trimmed by 4 bases and 8 bases, with 16 bases remaining between them. The CDR3 region is CASSLSEVNYEQFF. CDR3 sequence (DNA): TGTGCCAGCAGCCTTAGCGAGGTTAACTATGAGCAGTTCTTC.

The V and J genes are TRBV5-1 and TRBJ2-7; a weak D match, TRBD1 (6 bases). CDR3 length: 14 residues. Germline V lookup: CDR1 SGHRS, CDR2 YFSETQ. V lost 4 bases to trimming and J lost 1 base, with 12 bases between them. The CDR3 DNA reads TGCGCCAGCAGCCCGGACAGTCATTCCTACGAGCAGTACTTC. This translates into CASSPDSHSYEQYF.

This chain connects TRBV6-1 to TRBJ1-5, with TRBD1 matching 7 bases. Germline loops: CDR1 MNHNS, CDR2 SASEGT. After removal of 2 bases from V and 0 bases from J, the junction contained 10 bases not matched to a gene. This CDR3 region has 18 residues. CDR3 nucleotides: TGTGCCAGCAGTGAAAATAGGGACAGCTTGCGTAGCAATCAGCCCCAGCATTTT. Encoded protein: CASSENRDSLRSNQPQHF.

This chain uses TRBV5-1 with TRBJ2-5, with TRBD2 matching 7 bases. The germline V gene encodes CDR1 SGHRS and CDR2 YFSETQ. The CDR3 extends over 15 amino acids. V lost 2 bases and J lost 1; bases outside the gene matches: 5. This chain's CDR3 is CASSLGGSLQETQYF. CDR3 bases: TGCGCCAGCAGCTTAGGCGGGAGCCTCCAAGAGACCCAGTACTTC.

V gene TRBV5-1 combines with J gene TRBJ2-1, with D hard to call. This CDR3 has 14 residues. The germline V gene has CDR1 SGHRS and CDR2 YFSETQ. V lost 5 bases, J lost 0 bases, and 9 bases lay in between. DNA for the CDR3: TGCGCCAGCAGATCTCCCAGCTCCTACAATGAGCAGTTCTTC. Its translation is CASRSPSSYNEQFF.

This rearrangement joins TRBV7-2 to TRBJ1-2; D unclear. With 3 bases removed from V and 2 bases from J, the gap between germline ends came to 7 bases. Germline V gives CDR1 SGHTA, CDR2 FQGNSA. The CDR3 consists of 13 residues. For the CDR3, the DNA is TGTGCCAGCAGCTTCGGGGAAAACTATGGCTACACCTTC. As protein: CASSFGENYGYTF.

The rearrangement uses TRBV10-3 and TRBJ1-5, with a tentative D call TRBD1 (6 bases). The V end was cut by 0 bases, the J end by 0 bases, with 6 bases between. CDR3 length equals 15 residues. Looked up from germline, CDR1 is ENHRY and CDR2 is SYGVKD. The CDR3 region is CAISESRGSNQPQHF. CDR3 DNA: TGTGCCATCAGTGAGTCCAGGGGTAGCAATCAGCCCCAGCATTTT.

This clone was seen only once. V is TRBV6-1 and J is TRBJ1-4, with D uncertain. CDR1 MNHNS and CDR2 SASEGT come from the germline V gene. This CDR3 is built from 19 residues. Trimming removed 0 bases at V and 0 bases at J, with 17 bases between. The CDR3 region has the DNA TGTGCCAGCAGTGAAGCGCTTCTGGGTCTTACAGCAACTAATGAAAAACTGTTTTTT. Protein product: CASSEALLGLTATNEKLFF.

This chain uses TRBV7-9 with TRBJ2-5; 10 bases agree with TRBD2. The CDR3 contains 17 residues. V shed 5 bases, J shed 6 bases, and the junction held 15 bases outside the gene matches. From germline, CDR1 is SEHNR and CDR2 FQNEAQ (reference sequence). DNA for the CDR3: TGTGCCAGCAGCCCCGGGGGGCTAGCGGGAGATGTAAAGACCCAGTACTTC. Translated, it gives CASSPGGLAGDVKTQYF.

The rearrangement links TRBV3-1 (or the pseudogene TRBV3-2) to TRBJ2-3; 9 bases align to TRBD1. With 6 bases clipped from V and 1 base from J, the junction kept 11 bases outside the gene matches. The CDR3 length is 17 residues. Looked up from germline, CDR1 is LGHDT and CDR2 is YNNKEL (reference sequence). The CDR3 protein is CASRPRPRTGGTDTQYF. CDR3 sequence (DNA): TGTGCCAGCAGACCCAGACCCAGGACAGGGGGCACAGATACGCAGTATTTT.